Listed below are T cell receptor beta chains from one sample, sequenced in a study of T cells of healthy individuals. One entry per CDR3 protein, called by TCRdb with MiXCR from the 5' RACE reads. The sample shows tens of thousands of distinct CDR3 sequences, 15% to 20% of them seen only once. The receptors originated from a human donor in good health. Each CDR3 is given with its conserved first and last residue. Fields, in order: V gene, CDR3 length, J gene, CDR3 protein.

>TRBV29-1|14|TRBJ2-7
CSVEPTGQGTMQYF
>TRBV9|14|TRBJ2-2
CASTLDSSRGELFF
>TRBV28|13|TRBJ2-7
CASSLPLGNEQYF
>TRBV7-9|13|TRBJ2-3
CASSLPPADTQYF
>TRBV20-1|13|TRBJ1-1
CSATPDPTGEAFF
>TRBV6-5|14|TRBJ2-7
CASSYGDGSYEQYF
>TRBV29-1|14|TRBJ2-7
CSVEEQGSYRGQYF
>TRBV5-6|18|TRBJ2-5
CASSSPGLAGGPVETQYF
>TRBV6-1|11|TRBJ2-5
CASRQEETQYF
>TRBV3-1|12|TRBJ2-7
CASSQGWYEQYF
>TRBV24-1|16|TRBJ2-1
CATSDTGTPNHNEQFF
>TRBV25-1|19|TRBJ2-7
CASSERGTSGGLSSYEQYF
>TRBV5-1|15|TRBJ2-4
CASSLVDGTKNIQYF
>TRBV4-1|17|TRBJ2-5
CASSHQHLQGYQETQYF
>TRBV18|16|TRBJ1-6
CASSPPNGGLNSPLHF
>TRBV4-2|15|TRBJ2-5
CASSQDFTAGETQYF
>TRBV4-1|16|TRBJ1-4
CASSSVGEVNSEKLFF
>TRBV27|13|TRBJ1-2
CASRSDGNYGYTF
>TRBV4-1|21|TRBJ2-5
CASRHQCRKSGGHPFQETQYF
>TRBV6-5|13|TRBJ1-5
CASAGRDNQPQHF
>TRBV7-9|15|TRBJ2-2
CASSLEAENTGELFF
>TRBV21-1|17|TRBJ2-3
CASSKEAGNYSTDTQYF